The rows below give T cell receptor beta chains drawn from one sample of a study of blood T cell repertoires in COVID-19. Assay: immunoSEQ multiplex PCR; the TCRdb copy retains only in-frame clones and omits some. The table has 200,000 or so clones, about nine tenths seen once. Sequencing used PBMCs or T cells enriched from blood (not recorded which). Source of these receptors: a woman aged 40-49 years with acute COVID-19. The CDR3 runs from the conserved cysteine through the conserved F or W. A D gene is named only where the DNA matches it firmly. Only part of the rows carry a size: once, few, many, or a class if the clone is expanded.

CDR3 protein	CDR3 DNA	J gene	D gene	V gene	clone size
CASSQDQGNYGYTF	TGCGCCAGCAGCCAAGATCAGGGAAACTATGGCTACACCTTC	TRBJ1-2	-	TRBV4-1	few
CASSLTGGPINGYTF	TGTGCCAGCAGCTTGACAGGGGGCCCTATTAATGGCTACACCTTC	TRBJ1-2	TRBD1	TRBV5-6	-
CASSHNQGSNEKLFF	TGTGCCAGCAGCCACAACCAGGGATCTAATGAAAAACTGTTTTTT	TRBJ1-4	-	TRBV27	once
CASSLQDRDTDTQYF	TGCGCCAGCAGCTTGCAAGACAGGGACACAGATACGCAGTATTTT	TRBJ2-3	TRBD1	TRBV5-1	-
CASSLSGAEGTGYTF	TGTGCCAGCAGCTTATCTGGGGCGGAGGGTACGGGCTACACCTTC	TRBJ1-2	-	TRBV7-2	-
CASSRLAGENIQYF	TGTGCCAGTAGTCGACTAGCTGGGGAAAACATTCAGTACTTC	TRBJ2-4	TRBD2	TRBV19	-
CASSPGSVSNQPQHF	TGTGCCAGCTCACCAGGCTCTGTTAGCAATCAGCCCCAGCATTTT	TRBJ1-5	-	TRBV18	-
CASSALAGGPDTQYF	TGTGCCAGCAGCGCTCTAGCGGGGGGTCCAGATACGCAGTATTTT	TRBJ2-3	TRBD2	TRBV7-9	-
CASSRTGGGSNEQYF	TGTGCCAGCAGCAGAACAGGGGGCGGGTCAAACGAGCAGTACTTC	TRBJ2-7	TRBD1	TRBV9	-
CASSLYGRGDGGFSYEQYF	TGTGCCAGCAGTTTATACGGCCGGGGTGACGGGGGTTTCTCCTACGAGCAGTACTTC	TRBJ2-7	-	TRBV27	-
CASSGRQGPYNEQFF	TGTGCCAGTAGTGGAAGACAGGGACCCTACAATGAGCAGTTCTTC	TRBJ2-1	TRBD1	TRBV19	-
CASSFRGQGVYEQYF	TGTGCCAGCAGTTTTAGGGGACAGGGGGTCTACGAGCAGTACTTC	TRBJ2-7	TRBD1	TRBV27	-
CATSRDRVETQYF	TGTGCCACCAGCAGAGATCGCGTAGAGACCCAGTACTTC	TRBJ2-5	-	TRBV15	-
CASSLWTGGGRNTEAFF	TGTGCCAGCAGCTTGTGGACAGGGGGCGGAAGGAACACTGAAGCTTTCTTT	TRBJ1-1	TRBD1	TRBV5-6	-
CASSYEAGRTEAFF	TGTGCCAGCAGTTACGAGGCAGGGCGAACTGAAGCTTTCTTT	TRBJ1-1	-	TRBV6-5	-
CASSLAGRGVSGNTIYF	TGCGCCAGCAGCTTGGCGGGCAGGGGTGTATCTGGAAACACCATATATTTT	TRBJ1-3	-	TRBV5-1	-
CASSQPGTGGYYGYTF	TGTGCCAGCAGCCAACCTGGGACAGGGGGCTACTATGGCTACACCTTC	TRBJ1-2	TRBD1	TRBV3-1/TRBV3-2	-
CASSFGTGGTEAFF	TGCGCCAGCAGCTTCGGGACAGGGGGGACTGAAGCTTTCTTT	TRBJ1-1	TRBD1	TRBV4-3	-
CASSAPAGTGPYEQYF	TGTGCCAGCAGTGCCCCGGCCGGGACAGGGCCCTACGAGCAGTACTTC	TRBJ2-7	TRBD1	TRBV6-1	-
CASSYSWALTDTQYF	TGTGCCAGCAGTTACTCGTGGGCCCTCACAGATACGCAGTATTTT	TRBJ2-3	-	TRBV6-5	-
CASSNGGAGQPQHF	TGTGCCAGCAGTAACGGGGGGGCTGGTCAGCCCCAGCATTTT	TRBJ1-5	-	TRBV2	-
CAWSVLRTASSGANVLTF	TGTGCCTGGAGTGTACTAAGGACTGCGAGCTCTGGGGCCAACGTCCTGACTTTC	TRBJ2-6	-	TRBV30	-
CAMSPRGGTDTQYF	TGTGCCATGTCACCCCGCGGGGGCACAGATACGCAGTATTTT	TRBJ2-3	-	TRBV5-4	-
CASSLTGANEKLFF	TGCGCCAGCAGCTTGACGGGGGCTAATGAAAAACTGTTTTTT	TRBJ1-4	-	TRBV5-1	-
CASSVRQNTEAFF	TGTGCCAGCAGTGTCAGGCAGAACACTGAAGCTTTCTTT	TRBJ1-1	-	TRBV2	-
CASIPGGQGGYGYTF	TGTGCCAGTATCCCTGGGGGACAGGGGGGCTATGGCTACACCTTC	TRBJ1-2	TRBD1	TRBV19	-
CASSFSGEQYF	TGTGCCAGCAGTTTCAGTGGCGAGCAGTACTTC	TRBJ2-7	-	TRBV25-1	-
CASSEGGGADTQYF	TGTGCCAGCAGTGAAGGCGGGGGGGCAGATACGCAGTATTTT	TRBJ2-3	TRBD2	TRBV6-1	many
CASSQVVPETQYF	TGCGCCAGCAGCCAAGTTGTCCCTGAGACCCAGTACTTC	TRBJ2-5	-	TRBV4-1	-
CAIRPGQGYNEQFF	TGTGCCATCAGGCCGGGACAGGGGTACAATGAGCAGTTCTTC	TRBJ2-1	TRBD1	TRBV10-3	-
CASTLGLSTDTQYF	TGTGCCAGCACCTTAGGACTTTCCACAGATACGCAGTATTTT	TRBJ2-3	-	TRBV6-6	-
CASSQNRDSNQPQHF	TGTGCCAGCAGCCAGAACAGGGATAGCAATCAGCCCCAGCATTTT	TRBJ1-5	-	TRBV3-1/TRBV3-2	once
CAISEFVGGNQPQHF	TGTGCCATCAGTGAGTTTGTAGGGGGCAATCAGCCCCAGCATTTT	TRBJ1-5	-	TRBV10-3	-
CASRNHRGLYYSEAFF	TGTGCCAGCAGGAATCACAGGGGGCTATATTACTCTGAAGCTTTCTTT	TRBJ1-1	TRBD1	TRBV28	-
CASSQDPGIGYTF	TGCGCCAGCAGCCAAGATCCGGGGATCGGCTACACCTTC	TRBJ1-2	-	TRBV4-1	-
CASSGETGLNTEAFF	TGTGCCAGCAGTGGAGAGACAGGCCTGAACACTGAAGCTTTCTTT	TRBJ1-1	-	TRBV2	-
CASSTPRQSSFEAFF	TGTGCCAGTAGTACCCCCAGACAGAGTAGCTTTGAAGCTTTCTTT	TRBJ1-1	-	TRBV19	-
CASSPEGGGVYHEQFF	TGTGCCAGCAGCCCCGAGGGGGGGGGCGTCTACCATGAGCAGTTCTTC	TRBJ2-1	-	TRBV7-8	-
CASSGGQGTNSPLHF	TGCGCCAGCAGCGGGGGACAGGGAACGAATTCACCCCTCCACTTT	TRBJ1-6	TRBD1	TRBV5-1	-
CASSIETGRIEQFF	TGTGCCAGTAGTATAGAGACAGGGAGGATTGAGCAGTTCTTC	TRBJ2-1	-	TRBV19	-
CASSVSWTGGNEQFF	TGTGCCAGCAGCGTCTCATGGACAGGGGGAAATGAGCAGTTCTTC	TRBJ2-1	TRBD1	TRBV9	-
CASSISGGMNTEAFF	TGTGCCAGTAGTATATCAGGGGGAATGAACACTGAAGCTTTCTTT	TRBJ1-1	TRBD1	TRBV19	-
CASSLTGGTEAFF	TGTGCCAGCAGCTTAACGGGAGGGACTGAAGCTTTCTTT	TRBJ1-1	-	TRBV7-3	-
CASSLVEGETQYF	TGTGCCAGCAGCTTAGTGGAGGGAGAGACCCAGTACTTC	TRBJ2-5	-	TRBV11-3	-
CASRRQADQPQHF	TGCGCCAGCAGGAGACAGGCCGATCAGCCCCAGCATTTT	TRBJ1-5	-	TRBV10-2	-
CASSNGQTGTLGYGYTF	TGTGCCAGCAGCAATGGGCAGACAGGGACTTTAGGCTATGGCTACACCTTC	TRBJ1-2	-	TRBV21-1	-
CASKMDRANTGELFF	TGTGCCAGCAAAATGGACAGGGCAAACACCGGGGAGCTGTTTTTT	TRBJ2-2	TRBD1	TRBV6-5	-